One sample yielded the 2 T cell receptor beta chains listed below, sequenced in a study of naive and memory T cell subsets. Two oligonucleotides, mixed equimolar, formed the beta constant-region primer covering TRBC1 and TRBC2. Using its own MiXCR run on the UMI-ligation and nested PCR reads, TCRdb lists one record per CDR3 protein. The sample lists 130,000 to 150,000 distinct CDR3 sequences, about 17% occurring once. Sequencing was performed on naive CD4+ T cells from blood. The receptors come from a human donor in good health.

The V and J genes are TRBV20-1 and TRBJ2-3; D is unresolved. The V gene lost 8 bases and the J gene lost 0 bases, with 12 bases spanning the gap. The CDR3 consists of 13 residues. Germline-derived CDR1 and CDR2 are DFQATT and SNEGSKA (reference sequence). CDR3 amino acids: CSSSGTSTDTQYF. In nucleotides, the CDR3 is TGCAGTTCCTCGGGCACTAGCACAGATACGCAGTATTTT.

This chain links TRBV6-2 or TRBV6-3 with TRBJ1-2, with D hard to call. Trimming removed 5 bases from V and 4 bases from J, with 5 bases in between. The CDR3 has 11 amino acids. From germline, CDR1 is MNHEY and CDR2 SVGEGT. The CDR3 DNA sequence: TGTGCCAGCAGTACAACCTATGGCTACACCTTC. Protein sequence: CASSTTYGYTF.